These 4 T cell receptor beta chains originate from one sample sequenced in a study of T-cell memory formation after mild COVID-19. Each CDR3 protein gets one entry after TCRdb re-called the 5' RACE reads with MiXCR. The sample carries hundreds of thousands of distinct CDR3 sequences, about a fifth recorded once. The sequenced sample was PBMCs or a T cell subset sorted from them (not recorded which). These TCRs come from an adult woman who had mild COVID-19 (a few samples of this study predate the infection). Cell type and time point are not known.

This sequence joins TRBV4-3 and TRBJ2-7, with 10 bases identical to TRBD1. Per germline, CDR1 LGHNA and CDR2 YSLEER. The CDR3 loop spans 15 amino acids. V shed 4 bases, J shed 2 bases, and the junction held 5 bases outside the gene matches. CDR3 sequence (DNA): TGCGCCAGCAGCCCCGGGACAGGGGTTCCCTACGAGCAGTACTTC. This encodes CASSPGTGVPYEQYF.

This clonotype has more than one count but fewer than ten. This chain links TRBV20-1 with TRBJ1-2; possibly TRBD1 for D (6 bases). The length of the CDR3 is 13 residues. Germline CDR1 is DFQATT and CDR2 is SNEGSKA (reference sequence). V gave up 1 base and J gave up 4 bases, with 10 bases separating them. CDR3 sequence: CSARVGTFYGYTF. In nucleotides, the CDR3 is TGCAGTGCTAGAGTCGGGACATTCTATGGCTACACCTTC.

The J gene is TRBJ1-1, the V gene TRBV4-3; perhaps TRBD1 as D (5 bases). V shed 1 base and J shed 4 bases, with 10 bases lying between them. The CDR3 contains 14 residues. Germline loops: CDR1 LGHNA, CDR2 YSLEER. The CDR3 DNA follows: TGCGCCAGCAGCCAAGGGTTCAGGGCCACTGAAGCTTTCTTT. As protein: CASSQGFRATEAFF.

This CDR3 is CASSSAPSSGTF. CDR3 coding DNA: TGTGCCAGCAGTTCGGCTCCCTCATCAGGCACCTTC. The J gene is TRBJ1-2, the V gene TRBV12-3 or TRBV12-4, with D uncertain. Trimming took off 4 bases at V and 13 bases at J, with 16 bases between the two ends. This CDR3 has 12 amino acids.